One sample yielded the 10 T cell receptor beta chains listed below, sequenced in a study of blood T cell repertoires in COVID-19. Method: immunoSEQ multiplex PCR; TCRdb's copy keeps in-frame clones and lacks some. The data show 350,000 to 400,000 clones, with around nine tenths seen just once and around 1.7% held by the top ten. Sequenced: PBMCs or T cells enriched from blood (not recorded which). Receptors originate from a woman in her thirties who had recovered from COVID-19.

This clone was counted only a few times. The rearrangement joins TRBV10-3 to TRBJ2-1; 12 bases map to TRBD2. CDR1 and CDR2 (germline): ENHRY, SYGVKD. The V segment lost 4 bases and the J segment 3 bases; nucleotides outside the gene matches: 7. The CDR3 extends over 17 amino acids. CDR3 protein: CAISGQGLAGGYNEQFF. The CDR3 DNA follows: TGTGCCATCAGTGGCCAGGGACTAGCGGGCGGCTACAATGAGCAGTTCTTC.

This clone was picked up a small number of times. This sequence joins TRBV16 and TRBJ1-5; 7 positions match TRBD1. The CDR3 extends over 15 amino acids. With V trimmed by 0 bases and J by 3 bases, 2 bases remained unmatched. CDR1 is KGHSY and CDR2 is FQNENV in the germline V gene. The CDR3 is CASSQSTGANQPQHF. The DNA of the CDR3 is TGTGCCAGCAGCCAATCAACAGGGGCCAATCAGCCCCAGCATTTT.

This chain joins TRBV27 and TRBJ2-7, with 8 bases fitting TRBD1. Germline lookup yields CDR1 MNHEY and CDR2 SMNVEV (reference sequence). This CDR3 region has 14 residues. With V trimmed by 4 bases and J by 4 bases, 6 bases remained unmatched. CDR3 nucleotide sequence: TGTGCCAGCAGTTGGACAGGGTTCGTATACGAGCAGTACTTC. Translated, it gives CASSWTGFVYEQYF.

The J gene is TRBJ1-2, the V gene TRBV5-1, with D unclear. Germline CDR1 SGHRS, CDR2 YFSETQ. V was cut by 2 bases and J by 8 bases, with 13 bases left in between. CDR3 length equals 13 residues. As DNA, the CDR3 is TGCGCCAGCAGCTTAACAGCCGCCACAGGCTACACCTTC. This gives the protein CASSLTAATGYTF.

This chain uses TRBV4-1 with TRBJ1-2; a possible D gene is TRBD1 (5 bases). Trimming stripped 3 bases from V and 5 bases from J, with 19 bases between. From germline, CDR1 is MGHRA and CDR2 YSYEKL. The CDR3 has 16 residues. CDR3 bases: TGCGCCAGCAGCCACGCGCGTGGGGCCTACTCTTATGGCTACACCTTC. This translates into CASSHARGAYSYGYTF.

The V and J genes are TRBV2 and TRBJ1-5, with D possibly being TRBD1 (6 bases). V was shortened by 6 bases and J by 9 bases, with 21 bases between the two germline ends. CDR1 is SNHLY, CDR2 FYNNEI, per germline. The CDR3 has 15 residues. CDR3 loop: CASRAQGSWDGPQHF. CDR3 nucleotides: TGTGCCAGCAGGGCCCAGGGGTCGTGGGATGGGCCCCAGCATTTT.

This rearrangement joins TRBV9 to TRBJ2-2; 7 bases fit TRBD1. J gave up 1 base and V 4 bases, and 10 bases lay outside the gene matches. CDR3 length: 17 amino acids. Germline CDR1 reads SGDLS; CDR2 reads YYNGEE. The CDR3 nucleotides read TGTGCCAGCAGCATCCGTAGGGGGACAGAGAACACCGGGGAGCTGTTTTTT. This gives the protein CASSIRRGTENTGELFF.

This chain uses TRBV29-1 with TRBJ1-1; maybe TRBD1 (5 bases). The CDR3 covers 13 residues. Trimming pared 2 bases from V and 6 bases from J, leaving 13 bases between. Germline V gives CDR1 SQVTM, CDR2 ANQGSEA. CDR3 loop: CSVELQVSAEAFF. Here the CDR3 DNA reads TGCAGCGTTGAACTACAGGTTTCCGCTGAAGCTTTCTTT.

This sequence joins TRBV27 and TRBJ1-2; D gene unclear. This CDR3 has 14 residues. Trimming removed 2 bases at V and 4 bases at J, with 11 bases between. CDR1 is MNHEY and CDR2 is SMNVEV in the germline V gene (reference sequence). For the CDR3, the DNA is TGTGCCAGCAGTTTAAGTGTTTTGCGCTATGGCTACACCTTC. The encoded protein is CASSLSVLRYGYTF.

V gene TRBV18 combines with J gene TRBJ1-3; 10 bases line up with TRBD1. The CDR3 is made up of 15 amino acids. Germline trimming cut 2 bases from V and 8 bases from J; bases unmatched to any gene: 6. Germline CDR1 and CDR2: KGHSH and LQKENI. CDR3 bases: TGTGCCAGCTCACCATCGACAGGGGGCACGGACACCATATATTTT. Translation gives CASSPSTGGTDTIYF. The full variable domain, in which reference TRBV18 and TRBJ1-3 provide the parts outside the CDR3, is NAGVMQNPRHLVRRRGQEARLRCSPMKGHSHVYWYRQLPEEGLKFMVYLQKENIIDESGMPKERFSAEFPKEGPSILRIQQVVRGDSAAYFCASSPSTGGTDTIYFGEGSWLTVV.